These 8 T cell receptor beta chains were all obtained from the same sample, sequenced in a study of blood T cell repertoires in COVID-19. The repertoire was sequenced with immunoSEQ multiplex PCR; TCRdb's copy has only in-frame clones and lacks some. Among some 45,000 clones listed, approximately 80% were seen once. The sample taken for sequencing was peripheral blood. The origin of the receptors is a woman aged 55-75 years with acute or convalescent COVID-19.

The chain combines TRBV5-5 with TRBJ1-4; 10 nucleotides match TRBD1. Germline lookup yields CDR1 SGHKS and CDR2 YYEKEE (reference sequence). The length of the CDR3 is 15 residues. V trimming: 4 bases; J trimming: 10 bases; junction bases outside the gene matches: 10. The CDR3 protein is CASSDRDRGFGKLFF. The CDR3 DNA is TGTGCCAGCAGCGACCGGGACAGGGGTTTCGGAAAACTGTTTTTT.

The V call is TRBV13, the J call TRBJ2-1; possibly TRBD2 for D (6 bases). The germline V and J ends were trimmed by 4 bases and 1 base, with 23 bases remaining between them. Germline lookup yields CDR1 PRHDT and CDR2 FYEKMQ (reference sequence). The CDR3 runs 19 residues. The CDR3 sequence: CASSSGGSERVRSYNEQFF. The DNA for the CDR3 is TGTGCCAGCAGCTCCGGGGGTAGCGAGAGAGTAAGATCCTACAATGAGCAGTTCTTC. The full variable domain, in which reference TRBV13 and TRBJ2-1 provide the parts outside the CDR3, is AAGVIQSPRHLIKEKRETATLKCYPIPRHDTVYWYQQGPGQDPQFLISFYEKMQSDKGSIPDRFSAQQFSDYHSELNMSSLELGDSALYFCASSSGGSERVRSYNEQFFGPGTRLTVL.

The chain combines TRBV3-1 (or the pseudogene TRBV3-2) with TRBJ2-7; D perhaps matches TRBD1 (5 bases). With 1 base removed from V and 2 bases from J, the gap between germline ends came to 12 bases. Germline CDR1 and CDR2: LGHDT and YNNKEL (reference sequence). This CDR3 spans 15 amino acids. DNA for the CDR3: TGTGCCAGCAGCCAAGCCCGGGTAGGGGCCTACGAGCAGTACTTC. This translates into CASSQARVGAYEQYF.

The rearrangement uses TRBV6-2 or TRBV6-3 and TRBJ2-7; tentative D call: TRBD1 (6 bases). The CDR3 consists of 12 residues. Germline CDR1 and CDR2: MNHEY and SVGEGT. V shed 5 bases and J shed 2 bases, with 7 bases lying between them. The CDR3 DNA sequence: TGTGCCAGCAGTCAGGGGCCCTACGAGCAGTACTTC. Translating it yields CASSQGPYEQYF.

This clone appeared a single time. The chain combines TRBV5-1 with TRBJ2-2; tentatively, D is TRBD1 (7 bases). The CDR3 is 14 amino acids. Germline CDR1 is SGHRS and CDR2 is YFSETQ. V was shortened by 6 bases and J by 7 bases, with 16 bases between the two germline ends. This chain's CDR3 is CASNQQGRGGELFF. CDR3 coding DNA: TGCGCCAGCAACCAACAGGGGCGGGGCGGGGAGCTGTTTTTT.

The gene calls are TRBV7-2 and TRBJ2-1; 8 bases agree with TRBD2. The CDR3 runs to 15 residues. Germline CDR1 SGHTA, CDR2 FQGNSA. Trimming removed 5 bases from V and 9 bases from J; junction bases left unmatched: 12. The CDR3 coding sequence is TGTGCCAGCAGCAGCAAGCGCGGGGGGCCTAGTGAGCAGTTCTTC. Protein sequence: CASSSKRGGPSEQFF.

The chain carries TRBV6-5 and TRBJ1-5; 7 nucleotides agree with TRBD1. Germline-derived CDR1 and CDR2 are MNHEY and SVGAGI. CDR3 length equals 13 residues. J was trimmed by 3 bases and V by 6 bases; bases with no gene match: 2. In DNA form, the CDR3 reads TGTGCCAGCAGGGGACAGCTCAATCAGCCCCAGCATTTT. This encodes CASRGQLNQPQHF.

There are a few counts of this clone. The chain combines TRBV6-1 with TRBJ1-2; 7 bases map to TRBD1. Germline CDR1 reads MNHNS; CDR2 reads SASEGT. The CDR3 consists of 13 residues. The junction had 4 bases not matched to a gene; V was cut back by 3 bases and J by 6 bases. Here the CDR3 DNA reads TGTGCCAGCAGTGACGTCAGGGGGGATGGCTACACCTTC. Residues: CASSDVRGDGYTF.